This T cell receptor beta chain emerged from a study of blood T cell repertoires in COVID-19. The wider study: The United States, Italy and Spain provided the acute and convalescent COVID-19 samples.

Per the authors' pipeline: Amplification of reference gene primers provided the estimated nucleated cell counts. Only in-frame clones appear in the TCRdb table, and some are missing; sequencing was by immunoSEQ multiplex PCR. D and trimming come from the DNA, and the V and J calls and clone size come from that table. This table has 84,000 or so clones, roughly 78% appearing once. V dropped 4 bases and J dropped 4 bases, with 14 bases sitting between them. CDR1 is LGHDT, CDR2 YNNKEL, per germline (reference sequence). The CDR3 is made up of 14 amino acids. V gene TRBV3-1 (or the pseudogene TRBV3-2) combines with J gene TRBJ2-7, with D uncertain. This clonotype was sampled from a man between 60 and 75 years old with COVID-19, enrolled during active disease. The specimen was peripheral blood. CDR3 in DNA: TGTGCCAGCAGCCCTACTGTAGAGGCGTACGAGCAGTACTTC. Amino acid sequence: CASSPTVEAYEQYF.